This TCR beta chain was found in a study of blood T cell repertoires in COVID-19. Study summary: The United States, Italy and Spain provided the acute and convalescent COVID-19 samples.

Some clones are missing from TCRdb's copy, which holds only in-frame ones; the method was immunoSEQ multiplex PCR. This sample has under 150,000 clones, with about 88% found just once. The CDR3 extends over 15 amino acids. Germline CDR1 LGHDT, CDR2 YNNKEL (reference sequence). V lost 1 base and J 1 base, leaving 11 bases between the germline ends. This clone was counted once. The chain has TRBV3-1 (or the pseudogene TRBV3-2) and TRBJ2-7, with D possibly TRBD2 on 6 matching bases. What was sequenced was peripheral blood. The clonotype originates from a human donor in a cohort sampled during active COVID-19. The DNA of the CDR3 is TGTGCCAGCAGCCAAGGGGGTAGCGGATCCTACGAGCAGTACTTC. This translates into CASSQGGSGSYEQYF.